This T cell receptor (beta chain) comes out of a study of T cell clones after liver transplantation (dated by TCRdb to the late 2010s). A note on the overall study: The samples were obtained from ITN030ST, a randomized trial that attempted immunosuppression withdrawal within 2 years after liver transplantation. Donor-reactive T cell clones were identified by TCRbeta sequencing after a pre-transplant mixed lymphocyte reaction and then tracked in post-transplant blood. Third party-reactive TCRbeta sequences were also identified from pre-transplant MLRs to serve as an antigen-independent comparator for donor-reactive sequences. Three of the eight recipients were HCV-positive; the others were transplanted for non-autoimmune, non-viral indications. The subjects received no induction therapy and were kept on standard immunosuppression until randomization at 12-24 months post-transplant. Tolerance meant complete immunosuppression withdrawal for at least one year without liver enzymes rising beyond twice the upper limit of normal. Blood samples were collected pre-transplant, pre-randomization before withdrawal, and post-randomization after either complete withdrawal or failed withdrawal. A cohort of 8 liver transplant recipients was studied, of whom 3 were classified as tolerant and 5 as non-tolerant.

Unstimulated PBMCs, after thawing, were stained for CD3, CD4 and CD8 and then FACS-sorted into CD3+CD4+ and CD3+CD8+ populations. Each of the 8 studied subjects was randomized to immunosuppression withdrawal. Genomic DNA was isolated with the Qiagen DNeasy Blood and Tissue Kit. What the authors observed across the whole study: Low numbers of available donor cells limited the measurable donor-reactive repertoire in a couple of subjects. The conclusions were preliminary, being limited by small, heterogeneous patient numbers and by non-standardized post-transplant time points. The decline in donor-reactive sequences exceeded the decline in third party-reactive sequences, suggesting partial antigen-specific deletion that was unrelated to withdrawal success. Circulating donor-reactive CD4 TCRbeta sequences fell significantly post-transplant in most of the 8 subjects, irrespective of tolerance or HCV status. Since no allograft tissue specimens were available, donor-reactive T cells may have migrated into the graft instead of being deleted. Once repertoire turnover was taken into account, donor-reactive detection showed a significant reduction for CD4 in 7 of 8 subjects and for CD8 in 8 of 8.

In the germline V gene (reference sequence), CDR1 corresponds to LNHDA and CDR2 to SQIVND. Spanning cysteine to phenylalanine, the CDR3 consists of 15 amino acids. This entry keeps only the CDR3 DNA: 45 bases, framed from base 1. V sheds 3 bases and J sheds 0 bases, leaving 9 bases between their ends. Frozen genomic DNA underwent high-throughput TCRbeta CDR3 sequencing by immunoSEQ, including PCR amplification, mapping, bias correction and internal controls. The authors processed their data as follows. Only productive rearrangements were retained, and each unique TCRbeta sequence was defined by its CDR3 nucleotide sequence together with its V and J gene. For a sequence to be called donor-reactive, it needed a frequency of at least 0.01% and at least 5-fold expansion in CFSE-low cells compared with unstimulated pre-transplant cells. Per-subject minimum frequency thresholds, based on the lowest-template unstimulated sample, ensured at least 90% detection power. Jensen-Shannon divergence between the top 1000 TCRbeta sequences post-transplant and pre-transplant was used to measure repertoire turnover. Changes in detection of donor-reactive sequences were tested with two-sided Fisher's exact tests. TCRdb provides this immuneACCESS table in a form limited to in-frame rearrangements. Some clones are lacking; in checked studies, under half of them reflect an unresolved V gene, and why the rest are absent is not known. That table gives V, J and clone size, and the DNA gave D and trimming. The sample contains about 11,000 clones, about 71% of them found a single time. The ten largest clones add up to roughly 24% of the sample.

As a fraction of the sample, this clone is medium-sized (0.01 to 0.1%). No cognate antigen has been identified for it. It has no much larger one-base neighbor in the sample; base qualities were not kept. The clonotype originates from a human patient who received a liver transplant. In patients who had a transplant, some T cells may come from the graft donor. Sequencing used CD4+ T cells from blood, obtained around 32 months after liver transplant. The rearrangement joined TRBV19 to TRBJ2-1; the D gene cannot be named for sure. In nucleotide form, the sequence is TGTGCCAGTAGTATCCAGTGGAGCTCCTACAATGAGCAGTTCTTC. Its protein is CASSIQWSSYNEQFF.